Listed below are T cell receptor beta chains from one sample, sequenced in a study of shared clonotypes between healthy human individuals. Produced via immunoSEQ multiplex PCR; TCRdb's table is partial and in-frame only. The profile covers roughly 890,000 clones, with approximately 92% appearing a single time and 20% to 30% taken by the ten largest. Sequenced input: naive CD8+ T cells sorted from blood. The origin of the receptors is a man aged 25 to 45 in good health. Each CDR3 is given with its conserved first and last residue. The D gene is left open where the match is weak. The size field is filled for only some rows; it gives once, few, many or a size class.

size	V	length	D	J	DNA	CDR3
NA	TRBV10-3	13	NA	TRBJ2-5	TGTGCCATCAGGGACTACTTCCAAGAGACCCAGTACTTC	CAIRDYFQETQYF
once	TRBV5-5	14	TRBD1	TRBJ2-5	TGTGCCAGCAGCTTGGTAGGGGGCGGGGAGACCCAGTACTTC	CASSLVGGGETQYF
NA	TRBV5-1	14	TRBD1	TRBJ2-7	TGCGCCAGCAGCTGGACAGGGTTGTCCTACGAGCAGTACTTC	CASSWTGLSYEQYF
once	TRBV6-4	15	TRBD2	TRBJ2-2	TGTGCCAGCATTCACGGGACTAGCGTAACCGGGGAGCTGTTTTTT	CASIHGTSVTGELFF
NA	TRBV2	14	NA	TRBJ1-5	TGTGCCAGCAGTGTAATGGCCCGTAATCAGCCCCAGCATTTT	CASSVMARNQPQHF
NA	TRBV7-9	15	TRBD2	TRBJ2-7	TGTGCCAGCAGCTTTGGACTAGAGGGCTCCTACGAGCAGTACTTC	CASSFGLEGSYEQYF
NA	TRBV27	15	TRBD1	TRBJ2-7	TGTGCCAGCAGTCCGGGACAGGGCGGCGGGTCCGAGCAGTACTTC	CASSPGQGGGSEQYF
NA	TRBV13	11	NA	TRBJ2-5	TGTGCCAGCAGCTTTTCAGAGACCCAGTACTTC	CASSFSETQYF
once	TRBV6-5	16	TRBD1	TRBJ1-4	TGTGCCAGCAGTTACGCCTTACAGGGGGCTAATGAAAAACTGTTTTTT	CASSYALQGANEKLFF
NA	TRBV11-3	14	NA	TRBJ2-1	TGTGCCAGCAGCTTGGACAATGCCTACAATGAGCAGTTCTTC	CASSLDNAYNEQFF
NA	TRBV7-9	14	NA	TRBJ2-5	TGTGCCAGCAGCCCGGCGACGGAATGGGAGACCCAGTACTTC	CASSPATEWETQYF
NA	TRBV9	15	NA	TRBJ1-2	TGTGCCAGCAGCGACAACAGGGCAGCTAACTATGGCTACACCTTC	CASSDNRAANYGYTF
NA	TRBV5-4	16	TRBD1	TRBJ2-3	TGTGCCAGCAGCGCAACCGGGACAGGGGTTCCAGATACGCAGTATTTT	CASSATGTGVPDTQYF
NA	TRBV13	16	TRBD2	TRBJ2-7	TGTGCCAGCAGCCAGAGGACTAGCGGGAGTCTGTACGAGCAGTACTTC	CASSQRTSGSLYEQYF
NA	TRBV11-2	17	TRBD1	TRBJ1-1	TGTGCCAGCAGCTTAGACCGGGACAGGGGATGGAACACTGAAGCTTTCTTT	CASSLDRDRGWNTEAFF
NA	TRBV5-1	15	TRBD1	TRBJ1-1	TGCGCCAGCAGCTTGGCCTGGACAGGGAACACTGAAGCTTTCTTT	CASSLAWTGNTEAFF
NA	TRBV9	18	NA	TRBJ2-3	TGTGCCAGCAGCGTAGACGCGGGGGGGACAGGGATCGCAGATACGCAGTATTTT	CASSVDAGGTGIADTQYF
NA	TRBV1	14	NA	TRBJ1-5	TGCACCAGCAGCCAGCTAAACAGGGGACAGCCCCAGCATTTT	CTSSQLNRGQPQHF
NA	TRBV10-1	13	NA	TRBJ1-1	TGCGCCAGCAGTGCGGGGGGCTACACTGAAGCTTTCTTT	CASSAGGYTEAFF
NA	TRBV29-1	12	NA	TRBJ1-2	TGCAGCGTTGAAGATAGGAGGGGAGGCTACACCTTC	CSVEDRRGGYTF
NA	TRBV15	12	NA	TRBJ2-1	TGTGCCACCAGCAGAGAACGGTATGAGCAGTTCTTC	CATSRERYEQFF
NA	TRBV29-1	14	NA	TRBJ2-3	TGCAGCGTTGAAGATCTTTACTCTACCCGGAAGCAGTATTTT	CSVEDLYSTRKQYF
NA	TRBV11-2	16	NA	TRBJ2-2	TGTGCCAGCAGCTTACTCCGATCCGGGAACACCGGGGAGCTGTTTTTT	CASSLLRSGNTGELFF
NA	TRBV7-9	16	TRBD2	TRBJ2-3	TGTGCCAGCAGCTTAGTAGCGGGAGGACTCACAGATACGCAGTATTTT	CASSLVAGGLTDTQYF
once	TRBV6-1	12	NA	TRBJ1-1	TGTGCCGCAAGAGGCAGGGCCACTGAAGCTTTCTTT	CAARGRATEAFF
NA	TRBV11-3	15	NA	TRBJ2-1	TGTGCCAGCAGCTTAGAGGGGAGCTCCTACAATGAGCAGTTCTTC	CASSLEGSSYNEQFF
NA	TRBV5-1	15	TRBD1	TRBJ2-5	TGCGCCAGCAGCAGAATCGACAGGGGCCAAGAGACCCAGTACTTC	CASSRIDRGQETQYF
NA	TRBV11-2	14	NA	TRBJ2-5	TGTGCCAGCAGCTTGTGGGGAGTACAAGAGACCCAGTACTTC	CASSLWGVQETQYF
NA	TRBV11-2	16	TRBD2	TRBJ2-1	TGTGCCAGCAGCTTAGTACTAGCGGGATTATACAATGAGCAGTTCTTC	CASSLVLAGLYNEQFF
NA	TRBV27	15	TRBD1	TRBJ2-7	TGTGCCAGCAGCCAACCCGGACAGGTTCCGGGCGAGCAGTACTTC	CASSQPGQVPGEQYF
NA	TRBV28	16	TRBD2	TRBJ2-3	TGTGCCAGCAGTCAAAAGGGACTAGCGGGTGTAGATACGCAGTATTTT	CASSQKGLAGVDTQYF
NA	TRBV7-8	15	NA	TRBJ1-1	TGTGCCAGCAGCCAGGGACGGTGGGAAAGCACTGAAGCTTTCTTT	CASSQGRWESTEAFF
NA	TRBV11-2	13	TRBD1	TRBJ2-7	TGTGCCAGCAGCCCAGCCAGGGGGCGCGAGCAGTACTTC	CASSPARGREQYF
NA	TRBV21-1	20	NA	TRBJ2-7	TGTGCCAGCAGCAAATGGTACGGGACTAGCGGGAGATTGGTCTTGGACGAGCAGTACTTC	CASSKWYGTSGRLVLDEQYF
NA	TRBV9	15	NA	TRBJ2-1	TGTGCCAGCAGCGTACAAGGAAGCTCCTACAATGAGCAGTTCTTC	CASSVQGSSYNEQFF
NA	TRBV27	15	NA	TRBJ2-3	TGTGCCAGCGGGGGGTCCGGGACTAGCACAGATACGCAGTATTTT	CASGGSGTSTDTQYF
NA	TRBV11-2	15	TRBD2	TRBJ2-7	TGTGCCAGCAGCACCCCCAGCGGGGTAAGCTACGAGCAGTACTTC	CASSTPSGVSYEQYF
NA	TRBV9	17	NA	TRBJ1-2	TGTGCCAGCAGCGGGACGGGGGAGGAGGGCCCGGACTATGGCTACACCTTC	CASSGTGEEGPDYGYTF
NA	TRBV7-9	13	NA	TRBJ1-1	TGTGCCAGCAGACTAGGGACGTACACTGAAGCTTTCTTT	CASRLGTYTEAFF
NA	TRBV27	15	NA	TRBJ1-1	TGTGCCAGCAGTTCGCGCTTGTATAGGGACACTGAAGCTTTCTTT	CASSSRLYRDTEAFF
NA	TRBV13	15	TRBD1	TRBJ2-7	TGTGCCAGCAGCACATCGGGACAGGGCACCTACGAGCAGTACTTC	CASSTSGQGTYEQYF
NA	TRBV27	15	NA	TRBJ2-1	TGTGCCATCAAACAAGGGGGAGGTTCCTACAATGAGCAGTTCTTC	CAIKQGGGSYNEQFF